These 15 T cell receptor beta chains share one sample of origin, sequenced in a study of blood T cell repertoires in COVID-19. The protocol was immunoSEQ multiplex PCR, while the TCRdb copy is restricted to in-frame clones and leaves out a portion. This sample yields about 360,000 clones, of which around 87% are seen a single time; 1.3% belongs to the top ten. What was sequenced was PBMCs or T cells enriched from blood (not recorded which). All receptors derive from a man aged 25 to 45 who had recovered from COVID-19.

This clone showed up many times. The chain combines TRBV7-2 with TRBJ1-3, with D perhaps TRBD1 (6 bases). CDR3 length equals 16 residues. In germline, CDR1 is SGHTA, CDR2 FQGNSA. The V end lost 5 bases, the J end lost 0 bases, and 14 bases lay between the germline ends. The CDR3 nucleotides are TGTGCCAGCAGCCGCCCAGCAGGGGCCTCTGGAAACACCATATATTTT. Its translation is CASSRPAGASGNTIYF.

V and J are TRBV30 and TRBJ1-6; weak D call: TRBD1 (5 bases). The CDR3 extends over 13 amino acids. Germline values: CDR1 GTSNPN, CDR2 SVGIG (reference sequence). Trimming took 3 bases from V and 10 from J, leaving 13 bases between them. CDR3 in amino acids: CAWRGRGESPLHF. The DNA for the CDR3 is TGTGCCTGGAGGGGGCGGGGGGAATCACCCCTCCACTTT.

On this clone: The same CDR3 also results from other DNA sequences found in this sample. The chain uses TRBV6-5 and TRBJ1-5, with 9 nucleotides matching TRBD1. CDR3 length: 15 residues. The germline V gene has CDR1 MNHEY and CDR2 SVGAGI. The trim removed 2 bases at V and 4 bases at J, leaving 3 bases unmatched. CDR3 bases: TGTGCCAGCAGTTACGGGACAGGGAGGAATCAGCCCCAGCATTTT. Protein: CASSYGTGRNQPQHF.

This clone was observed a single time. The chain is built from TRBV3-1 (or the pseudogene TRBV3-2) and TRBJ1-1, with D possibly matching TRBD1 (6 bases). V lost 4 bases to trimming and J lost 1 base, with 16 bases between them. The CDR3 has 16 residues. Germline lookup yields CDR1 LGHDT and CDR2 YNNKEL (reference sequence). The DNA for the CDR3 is TGTGCCAGCAGCCCGACAGGAGCATGGGCGAACACTGAAGCTTTCTTT. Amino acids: CASSPTGAWANTEAFF.

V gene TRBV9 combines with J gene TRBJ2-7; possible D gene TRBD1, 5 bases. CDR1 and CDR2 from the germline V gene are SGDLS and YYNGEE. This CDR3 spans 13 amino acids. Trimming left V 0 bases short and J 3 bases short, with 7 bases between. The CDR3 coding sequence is TGTGCCAGCAGCGTAGGACAGCTCTACGAGCAGTACTTC. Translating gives CASSVGQLYEQYF.

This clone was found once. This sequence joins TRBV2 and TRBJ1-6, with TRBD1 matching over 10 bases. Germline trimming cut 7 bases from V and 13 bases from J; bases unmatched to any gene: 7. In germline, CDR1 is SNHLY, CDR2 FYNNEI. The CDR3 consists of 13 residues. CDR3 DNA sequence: TGTGCCAGCACCGGACAGGGGGGTGATCCCCTCCACTTT. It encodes CASTGQGGDPLHF.

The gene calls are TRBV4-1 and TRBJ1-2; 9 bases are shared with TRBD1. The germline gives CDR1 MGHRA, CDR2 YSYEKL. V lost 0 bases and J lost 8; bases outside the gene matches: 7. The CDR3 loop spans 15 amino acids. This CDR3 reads CASSQDGTGPLGYTF. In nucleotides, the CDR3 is TGCGCCAGCAGCCAAGATGGGACAGGGCCCCTCGGCTACACCTTC.

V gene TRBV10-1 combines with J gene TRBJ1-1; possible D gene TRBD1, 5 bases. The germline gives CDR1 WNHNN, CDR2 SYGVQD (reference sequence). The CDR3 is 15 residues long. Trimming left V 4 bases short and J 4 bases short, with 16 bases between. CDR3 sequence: CASSGVVGDFTEAFF. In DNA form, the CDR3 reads TGCGCCAGCAGTGGGGTCGTCGGGGACTTCACTGAAGCTTTCTTT.

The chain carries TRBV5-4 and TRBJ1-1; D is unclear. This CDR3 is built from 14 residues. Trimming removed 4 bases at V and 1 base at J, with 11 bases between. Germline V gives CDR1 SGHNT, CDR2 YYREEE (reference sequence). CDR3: CASSGGISNTEAFF. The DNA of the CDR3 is TGTGCCAGCAGCGGAGGCATTTCGAACACTGAAGCTTTCTTT.

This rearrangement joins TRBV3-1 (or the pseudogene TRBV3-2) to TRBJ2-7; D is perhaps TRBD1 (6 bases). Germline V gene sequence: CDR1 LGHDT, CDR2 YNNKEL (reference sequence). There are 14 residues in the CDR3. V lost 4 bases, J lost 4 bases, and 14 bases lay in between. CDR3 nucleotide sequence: TGTGCCAGCAGCCCCAGGGGAAATGGTTACGAGCAGTACTTC. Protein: CASSPRGNGYEQYF.

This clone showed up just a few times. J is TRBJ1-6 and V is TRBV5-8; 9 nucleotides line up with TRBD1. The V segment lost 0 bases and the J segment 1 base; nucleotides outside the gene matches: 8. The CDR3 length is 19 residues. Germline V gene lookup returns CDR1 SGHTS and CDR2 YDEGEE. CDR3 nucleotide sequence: TGTGCCAGCAGCTTGGGGGACAGGGCGTATAGTTCCTATAATTCACCCCTCCACTTT. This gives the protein CASSLGDRAYSSYNSPLHF.

CDR3 amino acids: CASSVSDRAVGGYTF. The DNA of the CDR3 is TGTGCCAGCAGCGTATCTGACAGGGCGGTTGGAGGCTACACCTTC. This chain connects TRBV7-8 to TRBJ1-2; TRBD1 matches 7 bases. V lost 5 bases to trimming and J lost 8 bases; unmatched junction nucleotides: 14. The CDR3 has 15 amino acids. Germline CDR1 SGHVS, CDR2 FQNEAQ.

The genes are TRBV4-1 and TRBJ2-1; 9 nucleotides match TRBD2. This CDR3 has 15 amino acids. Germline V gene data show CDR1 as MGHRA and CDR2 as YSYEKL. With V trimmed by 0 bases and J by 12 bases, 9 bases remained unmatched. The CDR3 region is CASSQDSGGPTRQFF. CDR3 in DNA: TGCGCCAGCAGCCAAGATAGCGGGGGCCCCACGAGGCAGTTCTTC.

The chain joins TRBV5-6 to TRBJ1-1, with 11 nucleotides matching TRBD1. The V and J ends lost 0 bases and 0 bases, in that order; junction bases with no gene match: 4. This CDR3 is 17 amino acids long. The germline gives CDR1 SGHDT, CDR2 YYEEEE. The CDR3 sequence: CASSLAWDRGMNTEAFF. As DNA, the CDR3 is TGTGCCAGCAGCTTGGCCTGGGACAGGGGGATGAACACTGAAGCTTTCTTT.

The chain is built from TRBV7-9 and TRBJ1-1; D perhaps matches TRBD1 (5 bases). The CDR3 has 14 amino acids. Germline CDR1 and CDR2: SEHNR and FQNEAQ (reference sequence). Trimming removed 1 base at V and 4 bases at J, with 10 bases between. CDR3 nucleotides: TGTGCCAGCAGCTTAGTGGGGGGATCCACTGAAGCTTTCTTT. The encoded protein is CASSLVGGSTEAFF.